What follows describes a single TCR beta chain. The CDR3 runs to 14 residues. Germline CDR1 is SNHLY and CDR2 is FYNNEI. The J segment lost 0 bases and the V segment lost 8 bases, leaving 6 bases of the junction unmatched. Seattle participants joined during active infection and were tracked over time. In the source study's methods: Amplifying reference gene primers gave estimates of nucleated cell counts. Repertoires were generated with immunoSEQ multiplex PCR, while TCRdb's copy carries only in-frame clones and drops some. Clonal size and the V and J genes are those of that table, whereas D and trimming came from the DNA. The sample has roughly 480,000 clones, about 91% seen once. The data are from a study of blood T cell repertoires in COVID-19. Whole-study context: COVID-19 samples, acute and convalescent, were from the United States, Italy and Spain.

Input material: peripheral blood. This sequence originates from a man younger than 35 with COVID-19, enrolled during active disease. The chain couples TRBV2 to TRBJ2-5, with 7 positions matching TRBD2. The CDR3 protein is CASCGLADQETQYF. CDR3 nucleotides: TGTGCCAGCTGCGGTCTAGCGGACCAAGAGACCCAGTACTTC.